The clone carrying this T cell receptor beta chain was detected ten times or more. Its antigen is not identified. The CDR3 goes on 3 residues after the read ends, and that part is filled in from the germline J gene. The entry originates in a study of T cell clonality in common variable immunodeficiency. The V segment lost 7 bases and the J segment 4 bases; nucleotides outside the gene matches: 4. Germline values: CDR1 LNHDA, CDR2 SQIVND (reference sequence). This CDR3 region has 13 residues. Each donor provided roughly 4.5 to 8.5 ml of heparinized whole blood. Sequencing used immunoSEQ multiplex PCR; TCRdb keeps in-frame clones, though not all of them. Observed are 30,000 to 40,000 clones, no singletons, with the top ten taking 0.95%. Study results and caveats: Common variable immunodeficiency TCR beta sequences reportedly had fewer deletions and N-nucleotide insertions. Compared with controls, CVID subjects had fewer shared TCRbeta clones.

This TCR came from a person aged 18 to 75 in good health. The chain is built from TRBV19 and TRBJ2-7; 10 positions match TRBD2. Material for sequencing was peripheral blood mononuclear cells. CDR3 sequence reads: CASKIAGGYEQYF. Incomplete CDR3 DNA: TGTGCCAGTAAAATAGCGGGAGGATACGAG.